The following is a T cell receptor (beta chain) sequence with its context. The antigen remains unidentified. The record originates from a study of cytomegalovirus exposure and HLA in healthy donors. General study findings and limits: The study had only CMV serostatus as immune exposure information. Researchers catalogued around 150 TCR beta chains as cytomegalovirus-associated. Later, an analysis showed that TCR beta chains associated with HLA were more clonally expanded than others that were equally common. Reported results showed that the classifier diagnosed cytomegalovirus status with high specificity and sensitivity.

The CDR3 covers 15 residues. In germline, CDR1 is SGHVS, CDR2 FNYEAQ. V gave up 8 bases and J gave up 4 bases; unmatched junction bases: 6. Primers included in the PCR were 60 Vbeta and 13 Jbeta primers. Using immunoSEQ multiplex PCR, the repertoire was profiled, and TCRdb retains in-frame clones only, with some absent. The sample gives around 62,000 clones, approximately 78% of which show up once; around 2.9% is in the top ten. Material for sequencing was PBMCs. The chain employs TRBV7-6 and TRBJ2-2; 11 nucleotides align to TRBD1. This TCR came from a woman aged 25 to 45 in good health and CMV-seronegative. The DNA of the CDR3 is TGTGCCAGCTGCTCCGGGACAGGGGGCACCGGGGAGCTGTTTTTT. Its protein is CASCSGTGGTGELFF.